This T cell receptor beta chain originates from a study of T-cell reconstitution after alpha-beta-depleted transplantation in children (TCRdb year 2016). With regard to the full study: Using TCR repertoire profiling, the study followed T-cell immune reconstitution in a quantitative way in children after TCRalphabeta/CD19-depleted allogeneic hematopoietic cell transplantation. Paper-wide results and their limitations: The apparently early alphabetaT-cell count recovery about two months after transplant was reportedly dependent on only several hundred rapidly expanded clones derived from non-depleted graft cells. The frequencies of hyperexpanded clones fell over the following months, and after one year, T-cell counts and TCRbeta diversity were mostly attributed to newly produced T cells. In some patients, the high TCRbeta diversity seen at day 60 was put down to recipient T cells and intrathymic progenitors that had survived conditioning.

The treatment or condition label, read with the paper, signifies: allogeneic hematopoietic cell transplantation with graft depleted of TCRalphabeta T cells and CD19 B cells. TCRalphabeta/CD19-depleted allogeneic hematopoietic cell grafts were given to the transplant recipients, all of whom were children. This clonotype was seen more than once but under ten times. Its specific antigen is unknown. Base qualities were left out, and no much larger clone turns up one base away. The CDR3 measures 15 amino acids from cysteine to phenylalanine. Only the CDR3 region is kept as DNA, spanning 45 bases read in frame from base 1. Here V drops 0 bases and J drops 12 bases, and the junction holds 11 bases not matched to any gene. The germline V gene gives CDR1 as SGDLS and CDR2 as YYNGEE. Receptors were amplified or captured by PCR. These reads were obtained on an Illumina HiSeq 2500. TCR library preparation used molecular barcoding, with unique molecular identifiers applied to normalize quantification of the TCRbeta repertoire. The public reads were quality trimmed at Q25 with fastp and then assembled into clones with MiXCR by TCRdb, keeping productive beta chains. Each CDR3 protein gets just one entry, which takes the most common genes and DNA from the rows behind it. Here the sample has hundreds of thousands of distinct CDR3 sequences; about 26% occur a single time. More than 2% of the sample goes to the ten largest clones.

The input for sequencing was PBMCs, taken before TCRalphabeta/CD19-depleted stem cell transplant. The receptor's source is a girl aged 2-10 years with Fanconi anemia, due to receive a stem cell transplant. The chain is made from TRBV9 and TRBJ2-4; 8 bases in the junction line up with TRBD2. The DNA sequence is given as TGTGCCAGCAGCGTAGGTCCGCCCAGCGGGAGTGATCAGTACTTC. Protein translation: CASSVGPPSGSDQYF.